Reported below is one T cell receptor beta chain. Its antigen is not yet known. No base qualities exist here, and no much larger clone lies one base off it. The sample is drawn from a study of vaccination and CD4 T cells after COVID-19 (dated by TCRdb to between 2021 and 2024). For the study in its entirety: Convalescent patients had a positive SARS-CoV-2 result on nasal swab PCR, and of these patients, fewer than ten had mild disease and one had severe disease. Six males and four females were included in the convalescent cohort, with two Hispanic individuals, seven Caucasians, two Asians and one multiracial person represented. Participants received two doses of either the Pfizer-BioNTech BNT162b2 vaccine (n=8) or the Moderna mRNA-1273 vaccine (n=2). Post-COVID blood samples from convalescent patients were collected a median of about 110 days after diagnosis, with a range of 35 to 161 days. Post-vaccine blood samples were obtained a median of approximately 74 days after the second vaccine dose, with a range of about 12 to 241 days. The cultures were stimulated with overlapping spike peptide pools from SARS-CoV-2 and from the common cold coronaviruses HCoV-NL63, HCoV-OC43 and HCoV-229E. As controls, cultures received a CEFX viral epitope pool (the positive control), an HIV-1 Nef peptide pool (the negative control), or no peptide at all. In ten to eleven COVID-19 convalescent patients and a handful of infection-naive healthy vaccine recipients, researchers compared the spike-specific CD4+ TCR repertoire from before mRNA vaccination with the repertoire from after. The study at large found these results: The median number of SARS-CoV-2-reactive clonotypes rose from about 19 after infection to 38 after vaccination, but the change was not significant. The study included relatively few convalescent patients and did not analyze early timepoints after natural infection. In convalescent patients, a median around 89% of post-vaccine SARS-CoV-2-reactive clones were detected only after vaccination, suggesting vaccine-specific priming. Nearly all vaccine-specific clones in convalescent patients (304 of 307) were mono-reactive for SARS-CoV-2 spike rather than cross-reactive with common cold coronaviruses.

The CDR3 contains 17 residues, cysteine and phenylalanine counted. CDR3 DNA is the only sequence kept; it has 51 bases, read in frame from the first base. Cut back by 5 bases and 4 bases, the V and J ends lie 18 bases apart. The germline V gene (reference sequence) provides CDR1 LNHNV and CDR2 YYDKDF. The receptor library was made with PCR. DNA from cultured CD4+ T cells underwent TCR sequencing with the Oncomine TCR Beta short-read assay at the Johns Hopkins FTIC core. Genomic DNA was extracted from the cultured CD4+ T cells with the QIAamp micro DNA kit. Oncomine TCR Beta libraries made from cultured CD4+ T cells were pooled using unique dual indexes and sequenced on an Illumina iSeq 100. The original methods were these. Non-productive sequences were removed, and CDR3s that did not start with C, did not end with F or W, or were shorter than 7 amino acids were discarded. Antigen-specific clonotypes were identified using the MANAFEST web application through comparison of peptide-stimulated wells with reference and other culture wells. To be called positive, a clone needed an FDR below 0.05, an odds ratio above 5, and a productive frequency above 0.1% in at least two of three replicate wells. Clonotypes that were significantly expanded in both SARS-CoV-2 spike wells and at least one common cold coronavirus spike condition were defined as cross-reactive. Using R version 3.6.1, CDR3 homology was evaluated through Levenshtein distances (stringdist) along with unrooted phylogenetic trees (ape). TCRdb handled the public reads itself, with Q25 trimming in fastp and clone calling in MiXCR, and kept productive beta chains. One record per CDR3 amino acid sequence lists the most common genes and DNA. The V and J calls, along with clone size, are taken from TCRdb and not from the paper's own processing. This sample holds roughly 10,000 distinct CDR3 sequences; around three fifths were observed only once. In total, the top ten clones hold more than 7% of the sample.

This sample's treatment or condition label indicates: roughly ten-day PBMC culture with coronavirus spike peptide pools or control peptides (ViraFEST assay). The ViraFEST assay was used in the study, in which antigen-specific T cells were expanded with peptide pools and expanded clonotypes were subsequently identified by TCR sequencing. The positive SARS-CoV-2 PCR tests of the convalescent patients were dated from March to December 2020, before the Alpha, Beta and Delta variants emerged in the United States. More than 1.5 million PBMCs per well were cultured in IMDM with approximately 5% human AB serum and approximately 10 IU/ml IL-2, plus 10 ug/ml peptide pools. Half of the culture medium was replaced with fresh IL-2-containing medium on days 3 and 7. After roughly nine days of culture, CD4+ T cells were isolated by negative selection using the EasySep CD4+ T cell isolation kit. PBMCs were separated from whole blood using Ficoll-Paque Plus gradient centrifugation and then either used fresh or cryopreserved at -140C. Triplicate wells were generally used for each culture condition.

This clonotype was sampled from a human donor who had recovered from COVID-19. Sample: CD4+ T cells from blood, cultured in vitro. Recombination joined TRBV15 with TRBJ1-6; a tentative D call is TRBD1 (5 bases match). The nucleotide sequence reads as follows: TGTGCCACCAGCGTTACGACGCTACGGACATATAATTCACCCCTCCACTTT. This sequence encodes CATSVTTLRTYNSPLHF. With all but the CDR3 taken from the reference TRBV15 and TRBJ1-6 genes, the full variable domain is: DAMVIQNPRYQVTQFGKPVTLSCSQTLNHNVMYWYQQKSSQAPKLLFHYYDKDFNNEADTPDNFQSRRPNTSFCFLDIRSPGLGDTAMYLCATSVTTLRTYNSPLHFGNGTRLTVT.